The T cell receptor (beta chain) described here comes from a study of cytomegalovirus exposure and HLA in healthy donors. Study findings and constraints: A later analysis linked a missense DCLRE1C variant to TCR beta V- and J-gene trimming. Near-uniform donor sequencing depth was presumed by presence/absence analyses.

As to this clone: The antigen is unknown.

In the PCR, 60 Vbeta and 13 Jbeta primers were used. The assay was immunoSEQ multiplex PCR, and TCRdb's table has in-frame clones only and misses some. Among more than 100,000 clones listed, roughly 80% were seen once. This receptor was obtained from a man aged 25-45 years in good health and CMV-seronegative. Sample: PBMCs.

CDR3 in DNA: TGCGCCAGCAGCTTCGACAGGGAAGGCTACACCTTC. Its protein product is CASSFDREGYTF. The V gene is TRBV5-1, the J gene TRBJ1-2; TRBD1 agrees at 7 bases. Germline V lookup: CDR1 SGHRS, CDR2 YFSETQ. The CDR3 sequence is 12 residues long. V lost 2 bases to trimming and J lost 8 bases; unmatched junction nucleotides: 3.